This TCR beta chain was retrieved from a study of glioma-infiltrating T cells (dated by TCRdb to the mid-2010s). About the full investigation: The study sequenced TCR alpha- and beta-chain repertoires from glioma tissue, from non-neoplastic brain tissue and from matched peripheral blood mononuclear cells. Three low-grade glioma patients, roughly 8 primary glioblastoma patients and three non-glioma patients contributing non-neoplastic brain tissue were included in the paired cohort. To measure divergence between tissue and blood T-cell populations, each tissue-infiltrating repertoire was compared with the peripheral blood repertoire of the same patient.

A remark on this clonotype: Its antigen is not yet known. At one of its ends the junction is not consistent with the germline gene, which may arise from a read error.

What the research found in general, with its limitations: The group comparisons were based on small numbers of patients: three non-neoplastic, three low-grade glioma and eight glioblastoma patients. In non-neoplastic patients, VJ-independent divergence between tissue and blood fell below expectation, whereas in all gliomas, and especially in low-grade gliomas, the divergence rose above expectation. Tissue and blood shared very few CDR3 sequences, a result attributed to high CDR3 diversity and limited sampling.

The iRepertoire nested amplicon-rescue multiplex PCR (arm-PCR) platform was used to amplify TCR alpha and beta CDR3 regions from RNA. One-step reverse transcription and amplification used about 95-400 ng of tissue mRNA or PBMC total RNA as input. Following bead purification, Illumina adapters were added through a secondary multiplex PCR, and the libraries were then gel-purified between 200 and 400 bp. Demultiplexing relied on internal 6-nucleotide barcodes carried by the libraries. Sequencing of the libraries was done on an Illumina MiSeq using 2x220 or 2x250 nucleotide paired-end reads. The source study handled its data this way. FLASH 1.2.11 was used to merge paired reads, and BWA-MEM then aligned the reads to the GRCh37 human genome before TRA and TRB reads were extracted. For V and J assignment, an IMGT-derived reference of cassette sequences and CDR3 motifs that included pseudogenes was used. Reads were translated in three frames, and productive CDR3s were defined as those with a C...FGXG motif and no stop codons. Unique combinations of V-J cassette pair and CDR3 amino acid sequence were defined as clonotypes. Hamming distance filtering was applied to reads, with thresholds set by the sequence error rate of each sample in mapped regions. In TCRdb, the public reads were trimmed at Q25 with fastp and aligned with MiXCR, with productive beta chains retained. Each record represents a unique CDR3 protein, reported with the most common genes and DNA among its rows. It is TCRdb's table, rather than the study itself, that gives the V and J calls and clone size. This sample comprises about 4,900 distinct CDR3 sequences, roughly a third of them detected only once. The ten biggest clones cover around 7.8% of the sample.

The TCR was taken from a human donor with low-grade glioma or glioblastoma, undergoing nonglioma brain surgery, or in good health (not recorded which). Specimen: glioma tissue, nonneoplastic brain tissue, or PBMCs (not recorded which).

The CDR3 here reads CIAKINRHTYGYTF. The DNA sequence is given as TGCATTGCTAAAATAAACCGGCACACCTATGGCTACACCTTC. The chain joins TRBV20-1 to TRBJ1-2; confidence is insufficient to name the D gene. CDR1 DFQATT and CDR2 SNEGSKA are derived from the germline V gene (reference sequence). The CDR3 sequence holds 14 residues, the cysteine and phenylalanine included. Just CDR3 DNA is preserved here, 42 bases in frame from base 1.